This T cell receptor beta chain was recorded in a study of cytomegalovirus exposure and HLA in healthy donors. Turning to the study itself: Counted in an early data release were 85 million or so unique TCRs from HLA-typed donors. Findings and caveats of the study: TCR beta chains associated with HLA were, in a later analysis, more clonally expanded than equally common others. It was reportedly the case that the classifier diagnosed cytomegalovirus status with high specificity and sensitivity. Some public TCRs appeared in many individuals, while most sequences were rare.

PCR involved 60 Vbeta and 13 Jbeta primers. Profiled with immunoSEQ multiplex PCR; TCRdb holds only in-frame clones, not every one. This table holds 62,000 or so clones, about 89% found once. Regarding this clone: Its target is not known.

Material for sequencing was PBMCs. The receptor's source is a man between 18 and 29 years old in good health and CMV-seronegative.

This chain's CDR3 is CASSTSGGPDTQYF. CDR3 nucleotide sequence: TGTGCCAGCAGCACTAGCGGGGGGCCGGATACGCAGTATTTT. The V and J genes are TRBV13 and TRBJ2-3, with 12 bases identical to TRBD2. The CDR3 covers 14 residues. CDR1 is PRHDT, CDR2 FYEKMQ, per germline (reference sequence). V was pared by 5 bases and J by 6 bases, with 3 bases of the junction left unmatched. The whole variable domain, filled in from reference TRBV13 and TRBJ2-3, reads AAGVIQSPRHLIKEKRETATLKCYPIPRHDTVYWYQQGPGQDPQFLISFYEKMQSDKGSIPDRFSAQQFSDYHSELNMSSLELGDSALYFCASSTSGGPDTQYFGPGTRLTVL.